One sample yielded the 10 T cell receptor beta chains listed below, sequenced in a study of shared clonotypes between healthy human individuals. Generated by immunoSEQ multiplex PCR, the TCRdb table keeps only in-frame clones and is missing some. Of approximately 2.3 million clones listed, more than 80% are singletons. Sequencing was done on a sample of naive CD4+ T cells from PBMCs. As for subset: CD45RA+ positively selected. All receptors come from a man in his late teens or twenties in good health. Some clones in this sample may be carry-over from other donors' samples.

This chain joins TRBV18 and TRBJ2-3, with a weak D call TRBD2 (5 bases). Germline CDR1 and CDR2: KGHSH and LQKENI. The CDR3 covers 14 residues. With 3 bases removed from V and 1 base from J, the gap between germline ends came to 8 bases. The CDR3 loop reads CASSPNSGTDTQYF. The DNA for the CDR3 is TGTGCCAGCTCACCGAATAGCGGCACAGATACGCAGTATTTT.

This clone occurred a few times. The chain carries TRBV28 and TRBJ1-5; D is undetermined. Trimming removed 5 bases from V and 1 base from J, with 15 bases in between. The CDR3 is made up of 16 amino acids. Germline V CDR1 and CDR2: MDHEN, SYDVKM. The CDR3 DNA follows: TGTGCCAGCAGTCCCCAGGACCTCCCGAGCAATCAGCCCCAGCATTTT. Protein sequence: CASSPQDLPSNQPQHF.

J is TRBJ1-3 and V is TRBV25-1; tentative D call: TRBD1 (6 bases). Trimming removed 10 bases from V and 5 bases from J, with 21 bases in between. Germline CDR1 MGHDK, CDR2 SYGVNS. The CDR3 is 15 amino acids. CDR3 sequence: CATQQGPASRNTIYF. DNA of the CDR3: TGTGCCACCCAACAGGGACCTGCCTCGAGAAACACCATATATTTT.

The genes are TRBV7-9 and TRBJ2-7; 7 bases agree with TRBD2. The CDR3 is 15 amino acids. The V and J ends lost 5 bases and 0 bases, in that order; junction bases with no gene match: 7. Germline V CDR1 and CDR2: SEHNR, FQNEAQ (reference sequence). CDR3 loop: CASSPLADFSYEQYF. CDR3 nucleotides: TGTGCCAGCAGCCCTCTAGCGGATTTCTCCTACGAGCAGTACTTC.

The gene calls are TRBV6-5 and TRBJ1-6, with D perhaps matching TRBD1 (6 bases). Trimming took off 0 bases at V and 9 bases at J, with 12 bases between the two ends. The CDR3 sequence is 15 residues long. The V gene's germline CDR1 is MNHEY and CDR2 SVGAGI. In nucleotides, the CDR3 is TGTGCCAGCAGTTACTCGCCGATAGGGGGTTCACCCCTCCACTTT. Translated: CASSYSPIGGSPLHF.

With regard to this clone: This CDR3 is also generated by other DNA sequences in the sample. This chain connects TRBV11-3 to TRBJ2-7; D is uncertain. The CDR3 is 12 residues long. V was shortened by 4 bases and J by 6 bases, with 10 bases between the two germline ends. CDR1 and CDR2 (germline): SGHNT, YENEEA. CDR3 bases: TGTGCCAGCAGCTCCCAAGGCTCCGAGCAGTACTTC. Encoded protein: CASSSQGSEQYF.

The chain carries TRBV27 and TRBJ2-7; either TRBD1 or TRBD2 may supply D (6 bases each). The CDR3 has 13 amino acids. V was trimmed by 7 bases and J by 4 bases, leaving 14 bases between them. The germline V gene has CDR1 MNHEY and CDR2 SMNVEV (reference sequence). CDR3 loop: CASKRTGTYEQYF. In DNA, the CDR3 is TGTGCCAGCAAGAGAACAGGGACTTACGAGCAGTACTTC.

J is TRBJ2-2 and V is TRBV7-2; no clear D. CDR1 and CDR2 (germline): SGHTA, FQGNSA. CDR3 length: 15 residues. V shed 1 base and J shed 1 base, with 7 bases lying between them. This chain's CDR3 is CASSLGTWNTGELFF. In DNA form, the CDR3 reads TGTGCCAGCAGCTTAGGGACCTGGAACACCGGGGAGCTGTTTTTT.

The V call is TRBV5-6, the J call TRBJ1-1; maybe TRBD1 (6 bases). CDR1 and CDR2 from the germline V gene are SGHDT and YYEEEE. The length of the CDR3 is 15 residues. Trimming cost V 3 bases and J 1 base, with 13 bases left between them. CDR3 loop: CASSSHSRGNTEAFF. Written as DNA, the CDR3 is TGTGCCAGCAGCTCGCACTCCAGGGGGAACACTGAAGCTTTCTTT.

This chain uses TRBV29-1 with TRBJ2-3; 10 nucleotides line up with TRBD2. CDR3 length equals 14 residues. V trimming: 3 bases; J trimming: 3 bases; junction bases outside the gene matches: 3. Germline CDR1 SQVTM, CDR2 ANQGSEA. CDR3 in amino acids: CSVDISGRTDTQYF. The CDR3 DNA sequence: TGCAGCGTTGATATTAGCGGGAGGACAGATACGCAGTATTTT.